The clone carrying this TCR beta chain was seen repeatedly, ten times or more. The ends lost 6 bases at V and 8 bases at J; junction bases unmatched: 6. The CDR3 is 14 amino acids. Germline V lookup: CDR1 SNHLY, CDR2 FYNNEI. RNA transcripts gave rise to amplified TCR beta CDR3 regions. Carried out on the TCR CDR3, a first-round RT-PCR used the HTBI primer set. Using its own MiXCR run on the multiplex PCR reads, TCRdb lists one record per CDR3 protein. The sample includes hundreds of thousands of distinct CDR3 sequences, roughly a sixth of them seen just once. This sample was included in a study of T cells in Graves' hyperthyroidism and ophthalmopathy.

Sequenced input: blood. This TCR derives from a woman aged 45-59 years with Graves' hyperthyroidism that later progressed to Graves' ophthalmopathy. The rearrangement links TRBV2 to TRBJ2-1; 11 bases are shared with TRBD1. The CDR3 region has the DNA TGTGCCAGCAGCAGGGACAGGGGGATGGATGAGCAGTTCTTC. Translated, it gives CASSRDRGMDEQFF.